The 22 T cell receptor beta chains below all came from one sample that was sequenced in a study of cytomegalovirus exposure and HLA in healthy donors. The PCR ran on 60 Vbeta and 13 Jbeta primers. Measured with immunoSEQ multiplex PCR; TCRdb has only the in-frame clones, and not every one. Among about 100,000 clones listed, around 77% were seen once. Material: PBMCs. These receptors came from a male donor in good health and CMV-seropositive.

The chain recombines TRBV6-1 with TRBJ2-2, with a weak D call TRBD2 (7 bases). Trimming stripped 2 bases from V and 1 base from J, with 11 bases between. CDR3 size: 16 residues. Germline V gene lookup returns CDR1 MNHNS and CDR2 SASEGT. The CDR3 is CASSEIGGQNTGELFF. The CDR3 bases are TGTGCCAGCAGTGAAATCGGGGGGCAGAACACCGGGGAGCTGTTTTTT.

V is TRBV6-1 and J is TRBJ1-2, with D maybe TRBD1 (6 bases). V lost 5 bases and J lost 0, with 13 bases in between. The CDR3 sequence is 15 residues long. The germline V gene encodes CDR1 MNHNS and CDR2 SASEGT. CDR3 DNA sequence: TGTGCCAGCAGTAAAGAACAGGGAGCTAACTATGGCTACACCTTC. Its translation is CASSKEQGANYGYTF.

The V and J genes are TRBV7-8 and TRBJ2-5, with no clear D. CDR1 SGHVS and CDR2 FQNEAQ come from the germline V gene. The V end was cut by 5 bases, the J end by 2 bases, with 9 bases between. This CDR3 region has 13 residues. The CDR3 protein is CASSNTQQETQYF. The CDR3 region has the DNA TGTGCCAGCAGCAATACGCAGCAAGAGACCCAGTACTTC.

The chain recombines TRBV7-9 with TRBJ1-5; possibly TRBD1 for D (6 bases). Trimming took 5 bases from V and 7 from J, leaving 15 bases between them. CDR3 length: 14 amino acids. Germline-derived CDR1 and CDR2 are SEHNR and FQNEAQ (reference sequence). In DNA form, the CDR3 reads TGTGCCAGCAGCCTAGACGGTACAGGGCAGCCCCAGCATTTT. Residues: CASSLDGTGQPQHF.

The chain recombines TRBV27 with TRBJ2-7; 7 positions agree with TRBD1. From germline, CDR1 is MNHEY and CDR2 SMNVEV (reference sequence). The CDR3 runs 13 residues. V lost 7 bases and J lost 0; bases outside the gene matches: 3. CDR3 protein: CASKNRGSYEQYF. Written as DNA, the CDR3 is TGTGCCAGCAAAAACAGGGGCTCCTACGAGCAGTACTTC.

The V and J genes are TRBV19 and TRBJ1-2; 9 bases match TRBD1. CDR3 length: 17 amino acids. Germline loops: CDR1 LNHDA, CDR2 SQIVND (reference sequence). The V and J ends lost 3 bases and 2 bases, in that order; junction bases with no gene match: 10. CDR3 sequence: CASSIPLGGQGNYGYTF. The CDR3 DNA follows: TGTGCCAGTAGTATCCCCCTAGGAGGACAGGGGAACTATGGCTACACCTTC.

V usage is TRBV7-2 and J usage is TRBJ1-5; 7 bases match TRBD1. Germline-derived CDR1 and CDR2 are SGHTA and FQGNSA. This CDR3 has 14 amino acids. The ends lost 4 bases at V and 4 bases at J; junction bases unmatched: 4. CDR3 nucleotides: TGTGCCAGCAGCTCACAGGGGATGAATCAGCCCCAGCATTTT. This translates into CASSSQGMNQPQHF.

Only a few counts were recorded for this clone. The genes are TRBV28 and TRBJ1-2; no clear D. Germline values: CDR1 MDHEN, CDR2 SYDVKM. This CDR3 region has 14 residues. The ends were cut back, 6 bases at V and 4 bases at J, with 15 bases in the middle. In DNA form, the CDR3 reads TGTGCCAGCAGCCCATTTGGGCTGGGCTATGGCTACACCTTC. Translation: CASSPFGLGYGYTF.

This clone turned up a few times. The V call is TRBV14, the J call TRBJ2-2; D is undetermined. This CDR3 spans 15 amino acids. Germline loops: CDR1 SGHDN, CDR2 FVKESK. The V gene lost 1 base and the J gene lost 5 bases, with 11 bases spanning the gap. This CDR3 is CASSQAGRMTGELFF. The CDR3 bases are TGTGCCAGCAGCCAAGCCGGTCGCATGACCGGGGAGCTGTTTTTT. The full variable domain, completed using reference TRBV14 and TRBJ2-2, is EAGVTQFPSHSVIEKGQTVTLRCDPISGHDNLYWYRRVMGKEIKFLLHFVKESKQDESGMPNNRFLAERTGGTYSTLKVQPAELEDSGVYFCASSQAGRMTGELFFGEGSRLTVL.

DNA of the CDR3: TGTGCCAGCAGCTCCCGGGGGGCGGGAGCGCTCTACAATGAGCAGTTCTTC. Translating it yields CASSSRGAGALYNEQFF. The chain recombines TRBV7-9 with TRBJ2-1, with a possible D match to TRBD2 (7 bases). V was pared by 4 bases and J by 3 bases, with 19 bases between. Germline CDR1 reads SEHNR; CDR2 reads FQNEAQ (reference sequence). This CDR3 is built from 17 residues.

This clone was seen only once. The chain combines TRBV9 with TRBJ2-1, with 11 bases matching TRBD2. This CDR3 has 14 residues. CDR1 is SGDLS, CDR2 YYNGEE, per germline. The J segment lost 7 bases and the V segment lost 6 bases, leaving 6 bases of the junction unmatched. The CDR3 nucleotides are TGTGCCAGCAATTTAGCGGGAGGGAGAAATGAGCAGTTCTTC. Translation: CASNLAGGRNEQFF.

V usage is TRBV4-3 and J usage is TRBJ2-3; 8 positions agree with TRBD2. V dropped 4 bases and J dropped 3; count of bases not matched to a gene: 6. In germline, CDR1 is LGHNA, CDR2 YSLEER. The CDR3 has 15 amino acids. CDR3 sequence: CASSPPGLETDTQYF. CDR3 nucleotides: TGCGCCAGCAGCCCACCGGGACTAGAGACAGATACGCAGTATTTT.

This rearrangement joins TRBV2 to TRBJ2-6; 14 bases are a match to TRBD2. The CDR3 totals 18 residues. V shed 4 bases, J shed 1 base, and the junction held 3 bases outside the gene matches. Germline loops: CDR1 SNHLY, CDR2 FYNNEI. The chain's CDR3 is CASSGGLAGESGANVLTF. The CDR3 DNA follows: TGTGCCAGCAGTGGGGGACTAGCGGGGGAATCTGGGGCCAACGTCCTGACTTTC.

The V gene is TRBV18, the J gene TRBJ2-1; 8 bases agree with TRBD1. Germline CDR1 reads KGHSH; CDR2 reads LQKENI. CDR3 length: 15 amino acids. The ends lost 3 bases at V and 9 bases at J; junction bases unmatched: 10. The CDR3: CASSPPGRGLSEQFF. CDR3 DNA: TGTGCCAGCTCACCTCCGGGCAGGGGGCTATCTGAGCAGTTCTTC. The complete variable domain, with remaining parts taken from reference TRBV18 and TRBJ2-1, reads NAGVMQNPRHLVRRRGQEARLRCSPMKGHSHVYWYRQLPEEGLKFMVYLQKENIIDESGMPKERFSAEFPKEGPSILRIQQVVRGDSAAYFCASSPPGRGLSEQFFGPGTRLTVL.

This clone occurred a few times. The chain has TRBV2 and TRBJ2-7; perhaps TRBD1 as D (6 bases). Germline CDR1 SNHLY, CDR2 FYNNEI. Trimming pared 0 bases from V and 2 bases from J, leaving 14 bases between. This CDR3 spans 16 amino acids. In nucleotides, the CDR3 is TGTGCCAGCAGTGAAGCGCTAAAGGGACACCCCTACGAGCAGTACTTC. It encodes CASSEALKGHPYEQYF.

This clone was picked up one time. This rearrangement joins TRBV2 to TRBJ2-5; tentatively, D is TRBD1 (6 bases). Germline V gene sequence: CDR1 SNHLY, CDR2 FYNNEI. V shed 10 bases and J shed 5 bases, with 17 bases lying between them. CDR3 length equals 13 residues. The CDR3 reads CATGQLRVETQYF. DNA of the CDR3: TGTGCCACCGGACAGTTAAGAGTGGAGACCCAGTACTTC.

The J gene is TRBJ1-2, the V gene TRBV28; TRBD1 aligns across 7 bases. V shed 6 bases and J 8 bases; nucleotides not matched to a gene: 12. Germline CDR1 and CDR2: MDHEN and SYDVKM. This CDR3 comprises 14 residues. The CDR3 nucleotides read TGTGCCAGCAGCCAGGGACAGATCTTCTGCGGCTACACCTTC. This translates into CASSQGQIFCGYTF.

The rearrangement uses TRBV27 and TRBJ2-1, with 7 bases aligning to TRBD2. Trimming at V came to 6 bases and at J to 8 bases, leaving 13 bases not matched to a gene. CDR3 size: 15 residues. Germline V gene lookup returns CDR1 MNHEY and CDR2 SMNVEV (reference sequence). CDR3 in amino acids: CASSRTSHNFDEQFF. As DNA, the CDR3 is TGTGCCAGCAGCCGGACTAGTCATAATTTCGATGAGCAGTTCTTC.

V gene TRBV10-3 combines with J gene TRBJ2-5; 8 bases match TRBD2. This CDR3 comprises 14 residues. Germline V gene lookup returns CDR1 ENHRY and CDR2 SYGVKD. J was trimmed by 5 bases and V by 4 bases; bases with no gene match: 6. The CDR3 DNA follows: TGTGCCATCAGTGGCGGGAGGACGGAGGAGACCCAGTACTTC. The encoded protein is CAISGGRTEETQYF.

This sequence joins TRBV7-2 and TRBJ2-7; 8 bases are shared with TRBD2. With 4 bases clipped from V and 6 bases from J, the junction kept 11 bases outside the gene matches. This CDR3 comprises 15 residues. The germline V gene encodes CDR1 SGHTA and CDR2 FQGNSA. CDR3: CASSSGLARSGEQYF. The CDR3 DNA reads TGTGCCAGCAGCTCCGGACTAGCTCGATCGGGCGAGCAGTACTTC.

The J gene is TRBJ1-5, the V gene TRBV19; maybe TRBD1 (5 bases). The CDR3 runs 17 residues. Deletions cut 3 bases from V and 0 bases from J, with 15 bases between. Germline V CDR1 and CDR2: LNHDA, SQIVND (reference sequence). The chain's CDR3 is CASSIQGRTYSNQPQHF. CDR3 coding DNA: TGTGCCAGTAGTATCCAGGGCAGGACCTATAGCAATCAGCCCCAGCATTTT.

V gene TRBV4-1 combines with J gene TRBJ2-1; D perhaps matches TRBD1 (5 bases). The CDR3 contains 15 residues. The germline gives CDR1 MGHRA, CDR2 YSYEKL. Deletions cut 2 bases from V and 4 bases from J, with 12 bases between. The CDR3 here is CASSQPLQGYNEQFF. As DNA, the CDR3 is TGCGCCAGCAGCCAACCTCTTCAGGGTTACAATGAGCAGTTCTTC.